Presented here are 26 T cell receptor beta chains from one specimen sequenced in a study of early stage breast cancer tumors. TCRdb's table, derived via immunoSEQ multiplex PCR, lists solely in-frame clones and lacks some. Among about 72,000 clones listed, approximately 79% were seen once. Sequencing was carried out using blood. The receptor source for this set is a person in their sixties with breast cancer.

V usage is TRBV6-1 and J usage is TRBJ2-7; D is tentatively TRBD1 or TRBD2 (5 bases each). There are 16 residues in the CDR3. V was clipped by 4 bases and J by 3 bases, with 19 bases between them. In germline, CDR1 is MNHNS, CDR2 SASEGT. CDR3 sequence reads: CASSASLGTLGYEQYF. As DNA, the CDR3 is TGTGCCAGCAGTGCGAGCCTCGGGACCCTTGGCTACGAGCAGTACTTC.

The rearrangement uses TRBV5-1 and TRBJ2-1; no reliable D call. CDR1 is SGHRS, CDR2 YFSETQ, per germline. The CDR3 runs to 13 residues. V was trimmed by 0 bases and J by 8 bases, leaving 9 bases between them. CDR3: CASSLAIRDEQFF. The CDR3, as DNA: TGCGCCAGCAGCTTGGCGATACGGGATGAGCAGTTCTTC. The full variable domain, rest sourced from reference TRBV5-1 and TRBJ2-1, is KAGVTQTPRYLIKTRGQQVTLSCSPISGHRSVSWYQQTPGQGLQFLFEYFSETQRNKGNFPGRFSGRQFSNSRSEMNVSTLELGDSALYLCASSLAIRDEQFFGPGTRLTVL.

The chain is built from TRBV19 and TRBJ2-7; D is uncertain. The length of the CDR3 is 10 residues. Between the trimmed V and J ends, which lost 8 bases and 3 bases, there was a span of 5 bases. CDR1 and CDR2 (germline): LNHDA, SQIVND (reference sequence). As DNA, the CDR3 is TGTGCCAGTGGTAACTACGAGCAGTACTTC. This encodes CASGNYEQYF.

V gene TRBV6-5 combines with J gene TRBJ2-7; the match to TRBD2 covers 8 bases. Trimming removed 4 bases from V and 2 bases from J; junction bases left unmatched: 4. The CDR3 totals 14 residues. Germline values: CDR1 MNHEY, CDR2 SVGAGI. The CDR3 protein is CASSSPGGAYEQYF. The CDR3 region has the DNA TGTGCCAGCAGTTCCCCCGGGGGGGCCTACGAGCAGTACTTC.

The genes are TRBV5-1 and TRBJ2-5; the D gene is possibly TRBD1 (5 bases). The ends were cut back, 4 bases at V and 1 base at J, with 11 bases in the middle. Germline lookup yields CDR1 SGHRS and CDR2 YFSETQ. The CDR3 is made up of 14 amino acids. The CDR3 reads CASSPTTAQETQYF. The DNA of the CDR3 is TGCGCCAGCAGCCCGACGACAGCCCAAGAGACCCAGTACTTC.

This clone showed up just once. The chain recombines TRBV7-3 with TRBJ2-1; 9 nucleotides line up with TRBD1. CDR3 length equals 15 residues. CDR1 and CDR2 from the germline V gene are SGHTA and FQGTGA. V shed 2 bases and J 6 bases; nucleotides not matched to a gene: 5. CDR3 DNA sequence: TGTGCCAGCAGCTTAGGAACAGGGGGCCGCAATGAGCAGTTCTTC. Translated, it gives CASSLGTGGRNEQFF.

V usage is TRBV27 and J usage is TRBJ2-7; D uncertain. The V and J ends lost 5 bases and 4 bases respectively, with 15 bases between them. Germline V lookup: CDR1 MNHEY, CDR2 SMNVEV (reference sequence). The CDR3 is made up of 14 amino acids. CDR3 sequence reads: CASSLQAGRYEQYF. CDR3 coding DNA: TGTGCCAGCAGTCTCCAGGCAGGCCGATACGAGCAGTACTTC.

The chain joins TRBV5-4 to TRBJ2-5; D unresolved. The CDR3 is 14 amino acids. V gave up 4 bases and J gave up 0 bases, with 10 bases separating them. Germline CDR1 is SGHNT and CDR2 is YYREEE (reference sequence). The CDR3 sequence: CASSPGPDQETQYF. CDR3 in DNA: TGTGCCAGCAGCCCCGGGCCAGACCAAGAGACCCAGTACTTC.

The V and J genes are TRBV7-3 and TRBJ1-1; the D gene is possibly TRBD1 (5 bases). CDR1 is SGHTA and CDR2 is FQGTGA in the germline V gene. Between the trimmed V and J ends, which lost 5 bases and 0 bases, there was a span of 10 bases. There are 14 residues in the CDR3. CDR3 region: CASSQRGMNTEAFF. The DNA for the CDR3 is TGTGCCAGCAGCCAGAGGGGTATGAACACTGAAGCTTTCTTT.

V is TRBV9 and J is TRBJ1-3; unclear D gene. V was shortened by 0 bases and J by 2 bases, with 9 bases between the two germline ends. In germline, CDR1 is SGDLS, CDR2 YYNGEE. The CDR3 length is 15 residues. This CDR3 is CASSVGSGTGNTIYF. The CDR3 coding sequence is TGTGCCAGCAGCGTAGGAAGCGGGACTGGAAACACCATATATTTT.

The chain is built from TRBV6-1 and TRBJ1-6, with TRBD1 matching over 7 bases. Trimming took 4 bases from V and 10 from J; bases not matched to a gene: 7. The CDR3 length is 14 residues. CDR1 and CDR2 from the germline V gene are MNHNS and SASEGT. CDR3 nucleotide sequence: TGTGCCAGCAGTGTGGAGGGGGCAAACTCACCCCTCCACTTT. Translated: CASSVEGANSPLHF.

This chain joins TRBV18 and TRBJ2-1, with 7 bases aligning to TRBD2. Germline V gene data show CDR1 as KGHSH and CDR2 as LQKENI. J was trimmed by 7 bases and V by 2 bases; bases with no gene match: 5. The CDR3 runs to 14 residues. The CDR3 DNA sequence: TGTGCCAGCTCACCAAGGGGAGGGTGGAATGAGCAGTTCTTC. This codes for CASSPRGGWNEQFF.

The chain combines TRBV5-4 with TRBJ1-6; D ambiguous. Germline loops: CDR1 SGHNT, CDR2 YYREEE (reference sequence). CDR3 length: 13 residues. Trimming took 0 bases from V and 7 from J, leaving 5 bases between them. CDR3 in DNA: TGTGCCAGCAGCTTGGCGGACAATTCACCCCTCCACTTT. As protein: CASSLADNSPLHF.

V and J are TRBV6-6 and TRBJ1-2, with D tentatively TRBD1 (5 bases). The ends were cut back, 6 bases at V and 8 bases at J, with 22 bases in the middle. Germline V gives CDR1 MNHNY, CDR2 SVGAGI (reference sequence). This CDR3 comprises 15 residues. The CDR3 region has the DNA TGTGCCAGCAGCCCCGCAGGGAACCCGCTACGGGGCTACACCTTC. Amino acid sequence: CASSPAGNPLRGYTF.

The chain recombines TRBV18 with TRBJ1-5; maybe TRBD1 (5 bases). The CDR3 has 15 amino acids. The germline V gene encodes CDR1 KGHSH and CDR2 LQKENI. V was shortened by 0 bases and J by 4 bases, with 10 bases between the two germline ends. CDR3 sequence reads: CASSPPGRVNQPQHF. The DNA of the CDR3 is TGTGCCAGCTCACCACCGGGGCGGGTTAATCAGCCCCAGCATTTT.

J is TRBJ2-1 and V is TRBV6-8, with 8 bases matching TRBD2. Germline lookup yields CDR1 MNHGY and CDR2 SAAAGT. The trim removed 2 bases at V and 12 bases at J, leaving 12 bases unmatched. The CDR3 covers 15 residues. CDR3: CASSYATGWTSMQFF. The CDR3 DNA is TGTGCCAGCAGTTACGCGACTGGGTGGACTAGCATGCAGTTCTTC.

The chain combines TRBV6-1 with TRBJ2-7, with a weak D call TRBD2 (6 bases). CDR1 MNHNS and CDR2 SASEGT come from the germline V gene. This CDR3 is built from 15 residues. Trimming cost V 6 bases and J 0 bases, with 15 bases left between them. DNA for the CDR3: TGTGCCAGCAGGCCCTACCGGGACTCCTCCTACGAGCAGTACTTC. It is translated as CASRPYRDSSYEQYF.

V and J are TRBV6-4 and TRBJ1-5, with D maybe TRBD1 (6 bases). The CDR3 covers 13 residues. Trimming removed 4 bases at V and 5 bases at J, with 9 bases between. Germline values: CDR1 MRHNA, CDR2 SNTAGT. The CDR3 DNA follows: TGTGCCAGCAGTGCGGGGGGCGATCAGCCCCAGCATTTT. Translating gives CASSAGGDQPQHF.

This clone was counted a single time. The chain recombines TRBV5-1 with TRBJ2-3; 13 bases agree with TRBD2. Germline CDR1 is SGHRS and CDR2 is YFSETQ. This CDR3 is 16 amino acids long. With 3 bases clipped from V and 5 bases from J, the junction kept 6 bases outside the gene matches. The chain's CDR3 is CASSSGLAGIRDTQYF. The CDR3 DNA is TGCGCCAGCAGCTCGGGACTAGCGGGAATCAGAGATACGCAGTATTTT.

The chain joins TRBV9 to TRBJ1-3, with 7 bases matching TRBD1. The V segment lost 0 bases and the J segment 0 bases; nucleotides outside the gene matches: 3. Per germline, CDR1 SGDLS and CDR2 YYNGEE. This CDR3 is 16 amino acids long. CDR3 region: CASSVGGGSSGNTIYF. The CDR3 DNA reads as TGTGCCAGCAGCGTAGGAGGGGGCAGCTCTGGAAACACCATATATTTT.

This clone was detected only once. This chain's CDR3 is CASSGSGRGRNTIYF. The CDR3 DNA follows: TGTGCCAGCAGTGGTTCGGGCAGGGGGCGGAACACCATATATTTT. V gene TRBV6-1 combines with J gene TRBJ1-3, with TRBD1 matching 8 bases. This CDR3 comprises 15 residues. Unmatched junction bases numbered 9, after V lost 4 bases and J lost 7 bases. Germline V gene sequence: CDR1 MNHNS, CDR2 SASEGT.

The chain employs TRBV30 and TRBJ1-1; weak D call: TRBD1 (6 bases). CDR1 is GTSNPN and CDR2 is SVGIG in the germline V gene (reference sequence). The CDR3 has 13 amino acids. Trimming pared 1 base from V and 0 bases from J, leaving 6 bases between. The CDR3 spells CAWSGQVNTEAFF. The CDR3 DNA sequence: TGTGCCTGGAGTGGACAGGTGAACACTGAAGCTTTCTTT.

This clone occurred a few times. This sequence joins TRBV7-9 and TRBJ1-5; 8 positions agree with TRBD1. V dropped 4 bases and J dropped 0; count of bases not matched to a gene: 8. Germline CDR1 is SEHNR and CDR2 is FQNEAQ (reference sequence). CDR3 length: 17 residues. The CDR3 DNA reads as TGTGCCAGCAGCTCAGGACAGGGAATGGGTAGCAATCAGCCCCAGCATTTT. Its translation: CASSSGQGMGSNQPQHF.

The chain joins TRBV9 to TRBJ2-2; 12 positions match TRBD2. The CDR3 loop spans 19 amino acids. The ends lost 0 bases at V and 0 bases at J; junction bases unmatched: 6. The germline CDR1 and CDR2 sequences are SGDLS and YYNGEE. This CDR3 reads CASSVDLAGGGTNTGELFF. CDR3 in DNA: TGTGCCAGCAGCGTAGATCTAGCGGGGGGGGGTACGAACACCGGGGAGCTGTTTTTT.

The chain employs TRBV7-2 and TRBJ2-2, with TRBD1 as a possible D gene (6 bases). In germline, CDR1 is SGHTA, CDR2 FQGNSA. CDR3 length equals 17 residues. Trimming removed 2 bases from V and 5 bases from J, with 18 bases in between. The CDR3 DNA follows: TGTGCCAGCAGCTTATTCTCCGGGACAATCGGTACCGGGGAGCTGTTTTTT. Translating it yields CASSLFSGTIGTGELFF.

This clone appeared once. The chain carries TRBV29-1 and TRBJ1-2; 10 bases are a match to TRBD1. The germline gives CDR1 SQVTM, CDR2 ANQGSEA. Germline trimming cut 7 bases from V and 7 bases from J; bases unmatched to any gene: 6. This CDR3 is 12 amino acids long. In nucleotides, the CDR3 is TGCAGCGGCGGGGACAGGGGCACTGGCTACACCTTC. It is translated as CSGGDRGTGYTF.